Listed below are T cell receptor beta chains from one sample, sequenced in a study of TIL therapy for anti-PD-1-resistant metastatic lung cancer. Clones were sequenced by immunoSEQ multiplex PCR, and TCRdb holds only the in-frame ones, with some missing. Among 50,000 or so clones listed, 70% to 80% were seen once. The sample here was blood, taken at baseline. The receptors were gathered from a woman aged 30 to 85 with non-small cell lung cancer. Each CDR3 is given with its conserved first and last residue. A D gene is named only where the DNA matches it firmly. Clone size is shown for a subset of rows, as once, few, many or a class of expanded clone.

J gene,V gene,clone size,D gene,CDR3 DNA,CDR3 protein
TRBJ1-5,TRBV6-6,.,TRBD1,TGTGCCAGCACAAGGGGGGACAGGGACGCTCAGCCCCAGCATTTT,CASTRGDRDAQPQHF
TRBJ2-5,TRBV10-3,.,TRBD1,TGTGCCATTAAGAGACAGGGGGCAGGGGAGACCCAGTACTTC,CAIKRQGAGETQYF
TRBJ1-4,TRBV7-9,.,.,TGTGCCAGCAGCTTAGCCAGGGGTTTCGGCAATGAAAAACTGTTTTTT,CASSLARGFGNEKLFF
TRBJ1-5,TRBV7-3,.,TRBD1,TGTGCCAGCAGCCCCGGGACAGGGAATCAGCCCCAGCATTTT,CASSPGTGNQPQHF
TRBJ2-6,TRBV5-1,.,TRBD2,TGCGCCAGCAGCACAGGACTAGCGGGAGTTTTAGGGGCCAACGTCCTGACTTTC,CASSTGLAGVLGANVLTF
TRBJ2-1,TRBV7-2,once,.,TGTGCCAGCCGTCAGAACCAAGACTCCTACAATGAGCAGTTCTTC,CASRQNQDSYNEQFF
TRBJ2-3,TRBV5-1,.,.,TGCGCCAGCAGCGGGCCCGTGGCTTTCGAAGCAGATACGCAGTATTTT,CASSGPVAFEADTQYF
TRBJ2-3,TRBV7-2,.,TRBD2,TGTGCCAGCAGCTGGCAAGGACTAGCAGCCTCCACAGATACGCAGTATTTT,CASSWQGLAASTDTQYF
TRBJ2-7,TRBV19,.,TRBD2,TGTGCCAGTACTCAATACCCCACTAGCGGGTCCTACGAGCAGTACTTC,CASTQYPTSGSYEQYF
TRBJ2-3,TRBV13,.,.,TGTGCCAGCAGCCCGAAGAACACAGATACGCAGTATTTT,CASSPKNTDTQYF
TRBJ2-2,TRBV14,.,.,TGTGCCAGCAGCCAAGAAGGGACCGGGGAGCTGTTTTTT,CASSQEGTGELFF
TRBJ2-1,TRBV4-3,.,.,TGCGCCAGCAGCCAAGATGCCCGCTCCTACAATGAGCAGTTCTTC,CASSQDARSYNEQFF
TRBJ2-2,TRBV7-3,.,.,TGTGCCAGCAGCAAACAGAGCACCGGGGAGCTGTTTTTT,CASSKQSTGELFF
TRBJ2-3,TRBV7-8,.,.,TGTGCCAGCAGCCAACGGTGGGGTGGGGGCTCGAAGTTAGACACAGATACGCAGTATTTT,CASSQRWGGGSKLDTDTQYF
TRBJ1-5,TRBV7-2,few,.,TGTGCCAGCAGCTTAGTCGGCAGTCCAATTCAGCCCCAGCATTTT,CASSLVGSPIQPQHF
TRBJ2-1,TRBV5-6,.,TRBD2,TGTGCCAGCGAAGGACTAGCCCATGAGCAGTTCTTC,CASEGLAHEQFF
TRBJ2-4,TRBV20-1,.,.,TGCAGTGCGCAACAGGGAAACATTCAGTACTTC,CSAQQGNIQYF
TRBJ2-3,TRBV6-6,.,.,TGTGCCAGCAGCCTAAGACTGGGGGAAGATACGCAGTATTTT,CASSLRLGEDTQYF
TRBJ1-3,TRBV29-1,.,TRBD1,TGCAGCGCTCAGGGGGAGCTAGGCGAGGTCTCTGGAAACACCATATATTTT,CSAQGELGEVSGNTIYF
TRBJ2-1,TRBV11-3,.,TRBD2,TGTGCCAGCAGCTTAGGCGGGAGAGAAGGTAATGAGCAGTTCTTC,CASSLGGREGNEQFF
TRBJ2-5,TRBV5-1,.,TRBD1,TGCGCCAGCACCAGGGACGGGACAGGGGCGGAGACCCAGTACTTC,CASTRDGTGAETQYF
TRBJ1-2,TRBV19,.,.,TGTGCCAGTAGCGACAGCTGGGGGGGACTTGGCTATGGCTACACCTTC,CASSDSWGGLGYGYTF
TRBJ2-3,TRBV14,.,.,TGTGCCAGCAGCCAAGTTGCGGCGAGCACAGATACGCAGTATTTT,CASSQVAASTDTQYF
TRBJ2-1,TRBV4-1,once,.,TGCGCCAGCAGCCAAGATGGTCGGGGTGGACATAATGAGCAGTTCTTC,CASSQDGRGGHNEQFF
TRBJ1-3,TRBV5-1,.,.,TGCGCCAGCAGCTTGGAAGGAAACACCATATATTTT,CASSLEGNTIYF
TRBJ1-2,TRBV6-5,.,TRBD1,TGTGCCAGCAATTCAGGACAGGGGACCTATGGCTACACCTTC,CASNSGQGTYGYTF
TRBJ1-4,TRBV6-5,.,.,TGTGCCAGCAGTTATTCCGTGGGACTGATTAATGAAAAACTGTTTTTT,CASSYSVGLINEKLFF
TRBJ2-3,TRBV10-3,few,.,TGTGCCATCAGTGAAGCGTTAAGCACAGATACGCAGTATTTT,CAISEALSTDTQYF
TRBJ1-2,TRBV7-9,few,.,TGTGCCAGCAGCTCCAGGGTTGACTATGGCTACACCTTC,CASSSRVDYGYTF
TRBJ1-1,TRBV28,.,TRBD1,TGTGCCAGCAGTTTATCTACAGGGGTCTTTCCTGAAGCTTTCTTT,CASSLSTGVFPEAFF
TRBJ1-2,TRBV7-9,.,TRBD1,TGTGCCAGCAGCTTAGAGGGACAGGGCAACTATGGCTACACCTTC,CASSLEGQGNYGYTF
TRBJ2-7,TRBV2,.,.,TGTGCCAGCAGTGAAGTTAGCGGTATCTACGAGCAGTACTTC,CASSEVSGIYEQYF
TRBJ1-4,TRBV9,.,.,TGTGCCAGCAGCGTACGGCAGGGAGGAGAAAAACTGTTTTTT,CASSVRQGGEKLFF
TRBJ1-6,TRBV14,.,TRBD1,TGTGCCAGCAGCCCACCGGGACAGGGGTCCTATAATTCACCCCTCCACTTT,CASSPPGQGSYNSPLHF
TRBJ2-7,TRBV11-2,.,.,TGTGCCAGCAGCTTACCCGGGAGCGAGCTCGAGCAGTACTTC,CASSLPGSELEQYF
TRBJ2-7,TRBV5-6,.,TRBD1,TGTGCCAGCAGCTTCGGGACAGGGGGCTCCGAGCAGTACTTC,CASSFGTGGSEQYF
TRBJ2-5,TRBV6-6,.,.,TGTGCCAGCAGGGTCCCCCAAGAGACCCAGTACTTC,CASRVPQETQYF
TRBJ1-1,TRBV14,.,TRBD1,TGTGCCAGCAGCCTCGGACAGGACACTGAAGCTTTCTTT,CASSLGQDTEAFF
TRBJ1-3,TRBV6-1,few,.,TGTGCCAGCAGTGAAATGGGCTCCAAATCTGGAAACACCATATATTTT,CASSEMGSKSGNTIYF
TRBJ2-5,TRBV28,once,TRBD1,TGTGCCAGCAGCCACGAAAACAGGGGATCTAGGGAGACCCAGTACTTC,CASSHENRGSRETQYF
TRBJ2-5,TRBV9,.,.,TGTGCCAGCAGCGTAGGTGGGGGGGCGACGCGAGAGACCCAGTACTTC,CASSVGGGATRETQYF
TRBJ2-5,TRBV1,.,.,TGCACCAGCGACCGGACTAGCGGATATCAAGAGACCCAGTACTTC,CTSDRTSGYQETQYF
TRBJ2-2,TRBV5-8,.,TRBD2,TGTGCCAGCAGACCGCGGACTAGCGGGGGCCTCTACACCGGGGAGCTGTTTTTT,CASRPRTSGGLYTGELFF
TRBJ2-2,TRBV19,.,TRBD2,TGTGCCAGTAGTCCGGGACTAGCGGGAGCTGGCGGGGAGCTGTTTTTT,CASSPGLAGAGGELFF
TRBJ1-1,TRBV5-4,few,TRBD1,TGTGCCAGCAGCCCGGACAGGGGGTACACTGAAGCTTTCTTT,CASSPDRGYTEAFF
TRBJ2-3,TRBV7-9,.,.,TGTGCCAGCAGCTTAGTCGGGAGCCCTGATACGCAGTATTTT,CASSLVGSPDTQYF
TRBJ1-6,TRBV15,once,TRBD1,TGTGCCACCAGCAGGACAGGGAATAGTTCACCCCTCCACTTT,CATSRTGNSSPLHF
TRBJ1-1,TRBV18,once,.,TGTGCCAGCTCACCTCAGGAGCTGAACACTGAAGCTTTCTTT,CASSPQELNTEAFF